The rows below give T cell receptor beta chains drawn from one sample of a study of CD8+CD57+ T cells in acquired aplastic anemia. TCRdb reprocessed the reads with MiXCR, giving one entry per CDR3 protein. The profile shows roughly 200,000 distinct CDR3 sequences, roughly three fifths of them singletons. Sequencing was done on a sample of sorted CD4+, CD8+, or CD8+CD57+ T cells (not recorded which) from PBMCs. These receptors were taken from a human donor with aplastic anemia. Both conserved end residues are part of each CDR3. The D gene is left open where the match is weak. Clone size, where shown, is once, few, many, or a class for clones that have expanded.

V gene: TRBV24-1
clone size: many
J gene: TRBJ1-1
D gene: TRBD1
CDR3 DNA: TGTGCCACCAGAGGACAGGGCGGTGTCACTGAAGCTTTCTTT
CDR3 protein: CATRGQGGVTEAFF

V gene: TRBV7-8
clone size: .
J gene: TRBJ2-1
D gene: .
CDR3 DNA: TGTGCCAGCAGTTACTATCATCGGGGCGGCAATGAGCAGTTCTTC
CDR3 protein: CASSYYHRGGNEQFF

V gene: TRBV20-1
clone size: many
J gene: TRBJ2-5
D gene: TRBD2
CDR3 DNA: TGCAGCGCCCCCGGGGGGCAAGAGACCCAGTACTTC
CDR3 protein: CSAPGGQETQYF

V gene: TRBV7-9
clone size: once
J gene: TRBJ1-1
D gene: TRBD1
CDR3 DNA: TGTGCCAGCAGCGGGACAGGGGGGGCTTTCTTT
CDR3 protein: CASSGTGGAFF

V gene: TRBV10-2
clone size: .
J gene: TRBJ1-6
D gene: TRBD1
CDR3 DNA: TGCGCCAGTCGACAGGGCTATAATTCACCCCTCCACTTT
CDR3 protein: CASRQGYNSPLHF

V gene: TRBV7-9
clone size: .
J gene: TRBJ1-5
D gene: .
CDR3 DNA: TGTGCCAGCAGCTTAGGTGGAAGGCCCCAGCATTTT
CDR3 protein: CASSLGGRPQHF

V gene: TRBV5-1
clone size: .
J gene: TRBJ2-3
D gene: TRBD2
CDR3 DNA: TGCGCCAGCAGCTGGACTAGCGGAAGCACAGATACGCAGTATTTT
CDR3 protein: CASSWTSGSTDTQYF

V gene: TRBV9
clone size: .
J gene: TRBJ1-2
D gene: .
CDR3 DNA: TGTGCCAGCAGCCCAGTCATGGCAGGGAGGGGGATGGACTATGGCTACACCTTC
CDR3 protein: CASSPVMAGRGMDYGYTF

V gene: TRBV24-1
clone size: .
J gene: TRBJ1-5
D gene: .
CDR3 DNA: TGTGCCACCCTAGAGGACAGCCATAGCAATAAGCCCCAGCATTTT
CDR3 protein: CATLEDSHSNKPQHF

V gene: TRBV10-2
clone size: few
J gene: TRBJ1-3
D gene: .
CDR3 DNA: TGCGCCAGCAGGGGACGGGGGAACTCTGGAAACACCATATATTTT
CDR3 protein: CASRGRGNSGNTIYF

V gene: TRBV29-1
clone size: .
J gene: TRBJ1-3
D gene: TRBD1
CDR3 DNA: TGCAGCGTTCAGAGACAGGGGTTCGCTGGAAACACCATATATTTT
CDR3 protein: CSVQRQGFAGNTIYF

V gene: TRBV12-3/TRBV12-4
clone size: many
J gene: TRBJ2-7
D gene: .
CDR3 DNA: TGTGCCAGCAGTTTCCGGCAGGCGGAGGAGCAGTACTTC
CDR3 protein: CASSFRQAEEQYF

V gene: TRBV24-1
clone size: .
J gene: TRBJ2-7
D gene: .
CDR3 DNA: TGTGCCACCAGGGACCGGGACACGGGCGAGCAGTACTTT
CDR3 protein: CATRDRDTGEQYF

V gene: TRBV7-9
clone size: .
J gene: TRBJ1-1
D gene: .
CDR3 DNA: TGTGCCAGCAGCCGGGACGGGTTGGGCACTGAAGCTTTCTTT
CDR3 protein: CASSRDGLGTEAFF

V gene: TRBV7-9
clone size: .
J gene: TRBJ2-3
D gene: .
CDR3 DNA: TGTGCCAGCAGCCCGAAGTGGGCAGATACGCAGTATTTT
CDR3 protein: CASSPKWADTQYF

V gene: TRBV19
clone size: .
J gene: TRBJ1-1
D gene: .
CDR3 DNA: TGTGCCAGTAGTATAGGAAAAACTGAAGCTTTCTTT
CDR3 protein: CASSIGKTEAFF

V gene: TRBV7-9
clone size: .
J gene: TRBJ2-7
D gene: TRBD1
CDR3 DNA: TGTGCCAGCAGCTCGAACAGGGGTCCCTACGAGCAGTACTTC
CDR3 protein: CASSSNRGPYEQYF

V gene: TRBV7-9
clone size: few
J gene: TRBJ1-2
D gene: .
CDR3 DNA: TGTGCCAGCAGAGGGGACGAGAAACGGAAAATGGGTGGCTACACCTTC
CDR3 protein: CASRGDEKRKMGGYTF

V gene: TRBV5-1
clone size: many
J gene: TRBJ2-1
D gene: .
CDR3 DNA: TGCGCCAGCAGCCTCCGGGGCCACAATGAGCAGTTCTTC
CDR3 protein: CASSLRGHNEQFF

V gene: TRBV12-3/TRBV12-4
clone size: .
J gene: TRBJ2-2
D gene: .
CDR3 DNA: TGTGCCAGCAGTGACGTCCGTGGAACCACCGGGGAGCTGTTTTTT
CDR3 protein: CASSDVRGTTGELFF

V gene: TRBV5-1
clone size: few
J gene: TRBJ2-3
D gene: .
CDR3 DNA: TGCGCCAGCAGCTTGGACGGCTCGTCCGGAGATACGCAGTATTTT
CDR3 protein: CASSLDGSSGDTQYF

V gene: TRBV11-3
clone size: .
J gene: TRBJ2-3
D gene: .
CDR3 DNA: TGTGCCAGCAGCCCCGGGACTGGAGACACAGATACGCAGTATTTT
CDR3 protein: CASSPGTGDTDTQYF

V gene: TRBV5-1
clone size: many
J gene: TRBJ1-1
D gene: TRBD1
CDR3 DNA: TGCGCCAGCAGCCGGGACAGTGGCCTCAGCTTCTTT
CDR3 protein: CASSRDSGLSFF

V gene: TRBV20-1
clone size: .
J gene: TRBJ2-5
D gene: .
CDR3 DNA: TGCAGTGCTAGTAAAGAGACCCAGTACTTC
CDR3 protein: CSASKETQYF

V gene: TRBV6-4
clone size: .
J gene: TRBJ2-2
D gene: .
CDR3 DNA: TGTGCCAGCAGTGATCTACAGTTCTCCGGGGAGCTGTTTTTT
CDR3 protein: CASSDLQFSGELFF

V gene: TRBV9
clone size: once
J gene: TRBJ2-2
D gene: .
CDR3 DNA: TGTGCCAGCAGTACGGGACACTTGAACACCGGGGAGCTGTTTTTT
CDR3 protein: CASSTGHLNTGELFF

V gene: TRBV29-1
clone size: few
J gene: TRBJ2-5
D gene: .
CDR3 DNA: TGCAGCTCCACGGGGGCAGAAGAGACCCAGTACTTC
CDR3 protein: CSSTGAEETQYF

V gene: TRBV9
clone size: many
J gene: TRBJ2-3
D gene: .
CDR3 DNA: TGTGCCAGCAGCGTAGGAGGAGATACGCAGTATTTT
CDR3 protein: CASSVGGDTQYF

V gene: TRBV10-3
clone size: .
J gene: TRBJ1-6
D gene: TRBD1
CDR3 DNA: TGTGCCATCAGTTACTCGAGGGGGCTCTGTTCACCCCTCCACTTT
CDR3 protein: CAISYSRGLCSPLHF

V gene: TRBV5-5
clone size: .
J gene: TRBJ1-6
D gene: .
CDR3 DNA: TGTGCCAGCAGCCAAGTGGGCCCTAATTCACCCCTCCACTTT
CDR3 protein: CASSQVGPNSPLHF

V gene: TRBV15
clone size: .
J gene: TRBJ2-2
D gene: .
CDR3 DNA: TGTGCCACCAGCAGACGACAGCCCACCGGGGAGCTGTTTTTT
CDR3 protein: CATSRRQPTGELFF

V gene: TRBV27
clone size: many
J gene: TRBJ2-7
D gene: .
CDR3 DNA: TGTGCCAGCATTGGGACCTCCTACGAGCAGTACTTC
CDR3 protein: CASIGTSYEQYF

V gene: TRBV5-1
clone size: many
J gene: TRBJ2-7
D gene: TRBD2
CDR3 DNA: TGCGCCAGCAGCTTTGAGGGACTATTTACCTACGAGCAGTACTTC
CDR3 protein: CASSFEGLFTYEQYF

V gene: TRBV2
clone size: .
J gene: TRBJ1-1
D gene: .
CDR3 DNA: TGTGCCAGCAGGGTTAAATCGAACACTGAAGCTTTCTTT
CDR3 protein: CASRVKSNTEAFF

V gene: TRBV7-9
clone size: .
J gene: TRBJ2-7
D gene: TRBD2
CDR3 DNA: TGTGCCAGCAGCCCCACACTAGCGGGGGGCGAGCAGTACTTC
CDR3 protein: CASSPTLAGGEQYF

V gene: TRBV24-1
clone size: .
J gene: TRBJ2-7
D gene: .
CDR3 DNA: TGTGCCACCAGTGACGCAGCCTACGAGCAGTACTTC
CDR3 protein: CATSDAAYEQYF

V gene: TRBV13
clone size: .
J gene: TRBJ2-7
D gene: .
CDR3 DNA: TGCGCCAGCAGCTTTGGGGCCGAAACCTACGAGCAGTACTTC
CDR3 protein: CASSFGAETYEQYF

V gene: TRBV5-4
clone size: few
J gene: TRBJ1-6
D gene: .
CDR3 DNA: TGTGCCAGCAGCTTGGGACAGAGCTATAATTCACCCCTCCACTTT
CDR3 protein: CASSLGQSYNSPLHF

V gene: TRBV30
clone size: .
J gene: TRBJ1-6
D gene: .
CDR3 DNA: TGTGCCTGGTCCCTCTTGAATTCACCCCTCCACTTT
CDR3 protein: CAWSLLNSPLHF

V gene: TRBV15
clone size: few
J gene: TRBJ2-3
D gene: .
CDR3 DNA: TGTGCCACCAGCAGAGACTACCGGAACACAGATACGCAGTATTTT
CDR3 protein: CATSRDYRNTDTQYF

V gene: TRBV24-1
clone size: once
J gene: TRBJ1-1
D gene: .
CDR3 DNA: TGTGCCACCCCGTCCCAGGGGAAGGACACTGAAGCTTTCTTT
CDR3 protein: CATPSQGKDTEAFF

V gene: TRBV2
clone size: .
J gene: TRBJ2-7
D gene: .
CDR3 DNA: TGTGCCAGCAGGGGAATCGACAGGACAATCTCCTACGAGCAGTACTTC
CDR3 protein: CASRGIDRTISYEQYF

V gene: TRBV5-4
clone size: .
J gene: TRBJ1-3
D gene: .
CDR3 DNA: TGTGCCAGCAGCCCCCGGGCGCTCTCTGGAAACACCATATATTTT
CDR3 protein: CASSPRALSGNTIYF

V gene: TRBV2
clone size: .
J gene: TRBJ2-1
D gene: TRBD2
CDR3 DNA: TGTGCCAGCAGTCGAAGGACTAGCGGGAGTGGGTATGAGCAGTTCTTC
CDR3 protein: CASSRRTSGSGYEQFF

V gene: TRBV5-1
clone size: .
J gene: TRBJ2-2
D gene: .
CDR3 DNA: TGCGCCAGCAGCTTGACCGGCACCGGGGAGCTGTTTTTT
CDR3 protein: CASSLTGTGELFF

V gene: TRBV2
clone size: .
J gene: TRBJ1-6
D gene: .
CDR3 DNA: TGTGCCAGCGAGAGGGGAGGGATTAATTCACCCCTCCACTTT
CDR3 protein: CASERGGINSPLHF

V gene: TRBV20-1
clone size: many
J gene: TRBJ1-1
D gene: .
CDR3 DNA: TGCAGTGCTAGAGATAACTACGAAGCTTTCTTT
CDR3 protein: CSARDNYEAFF

V gene: TRBV7-9
clone size: .
J gene: TRBJ1-6
D gene: .
CDR3 DNA: TGTGCCAGCACCTCACCCACAGCTGTTGATTCACCCCTCCACTTT
CDR3 protein: CASTSPTAVDSPLHF

V gene: TRBV5-1
clone size: .
J gene: TRBJ2-2
D gene: TRBD1
CDR3 DNA: TGCGCCAGCAGTGCCGCCGGGACAGGGGGCTCCGGGGAGCTGTTTTTT
CDR3 protein: CASSAAGTGGSGELFF

V gene: TRBV3-1
clone size: .
J gene: TRBJ1-4
D gene: TRBD1
CDR3 DNA: TGTGCCAGCAGCCAAGCAGGTGGGACAGGGTCTGAAAAACTGTTTTTT
CDR3 protein: CASSQAGGTGSEKLFF

V gene: TRBV7-8
clone size: .
J gene: TRBJ1-6
D gene: .
CDR3 DNA: TGTGCCAGCAGCCTACTTTCAGGATCACCCCTCCACTTT
CDR3 protein: CASSLLSGSPLHF

V gene: TRBV10-3
clone size: few
J gene: TRBJ1-1
D gene: .
CDR3 DNA: TGTGCCATCAGTGAAACCGGGACGGTGAACACTGAAGCTTTCTTT
CDR3 protein: CAISETGTVNTEAFF